Below, one T cell receptor (beta chain) is given with its context. No antigen is known for it. One end of the junction varies from germline; a read error may be responsible. Method: immunoSEQ multiplex PCR; TCRdb's copy keeps in-frame clones and lacks some. There are over 75,000 clones in the sample; around 88% occur only once, and approximately 1.5% lies in the top ten. Blood sampling was done at baseline, cycle 4 day 1, and cycle 7 day 1. Looked up from germline, CDR1 is KGHSH and CDR2 is LQKENI. This CDR3 contains 15 residues. This record comes from a study of OX40 agonist ivuxolimab in advanced cancers. Study results and caveats: CD4+ T cells averaged fewer expanded clones than CD8+ T cells. By week 6 at 0.1 to 3.0 mg/kg, blood CD4+ and CD8+ T cells had expanded clonally.

The receptor's source is an adult with an advanced solid tumor such as melanoma, head and neck, liver or kidney cancer. The chain links TRBV18 to TRBJ1-2; the match to TRBD1 covers 8 bases. Sequencing was performed on CD4+ or CD8+ T cells sorted from blood, taken in a trial of the OX40 agonist ivuxolimab. CDR3 residues: CASPPEDRVGYGYTF. The CDR3 nucleotides are TGTGCCAGCCCACCAGAGGACAGGGTGGGCTATGGCTACACCTTC. Supplemented by reference TRBV18 and TRBJ1-2, the full variable domain reads NAGVMQNPRHLVRRRGQEARLRCSPMKGHSHVYWYRQLPEEGLKFMVYLQKENIIDESGMPKERFSAEFPKEGPSILRIQQVVRGDSAAYFCASPPEDRVGYGYTFGSGTRLTVV.